The clone carrying this T cell receptor beta chain was detected only a few times. The antigen is unknown. This record belongs to a study of post-analysis software for immune sequencing data. Study outcomes and limitations: Multiple sclerosis patients showed significantly lower normalized Chao1 diversity than controls did. Higher frequency in patients than in controls was seen for several TRBV segments, with TRBV5-6, TRBV5-1 and TRBV20-1 among them.

The CDR3 is made up of 15 amino acids. Germline CDR1 reads MGHDK; CDR2 reads SYGVNS. V lost 7 bases and J lost 2; bases outside the gene matches: 9. The TCR beta cDNA libraries carried unique molecular identifiers. TCRdb recomputed calls from the PCR reads with MiXCR, one row per CDR3 protein. The sample has around 440,000 distinct CDR3 sequences, roughly 45% seen once. The rearrangement joins TRBV25-1 to TRBJ2-5; 8 bases map to TRBD2. The TCR was taken from a girl aged 5 to 17 with multiple sclerosis. Sequencing was carried out using blood. The DNA of the CDR3 is TGTGCCAGCACGGCGGGAGGTTGGTGGCAAGAGACCCAGTACTTC. Its protein product is CASTAGGWWQETQYF.